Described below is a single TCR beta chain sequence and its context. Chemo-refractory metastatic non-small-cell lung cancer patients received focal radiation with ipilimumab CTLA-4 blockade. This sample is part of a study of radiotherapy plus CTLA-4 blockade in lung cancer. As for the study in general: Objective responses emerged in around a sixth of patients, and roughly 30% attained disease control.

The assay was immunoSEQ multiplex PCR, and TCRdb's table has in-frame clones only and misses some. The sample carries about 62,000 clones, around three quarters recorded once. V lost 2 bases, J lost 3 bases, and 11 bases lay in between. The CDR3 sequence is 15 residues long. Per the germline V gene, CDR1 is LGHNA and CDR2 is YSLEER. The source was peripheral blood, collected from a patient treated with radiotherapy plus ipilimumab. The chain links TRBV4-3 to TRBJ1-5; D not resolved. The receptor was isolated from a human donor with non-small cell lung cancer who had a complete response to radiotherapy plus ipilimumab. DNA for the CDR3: TGCGCCAGCAGCCAAAACGCCGGTTTCAATCAGCCCCAGCATTTT. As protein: CASSQNAGFNQPQHF.